Each of the 24 T cell receptor beta chains below was sequenced from the same sample in a study of T cell changes during pregnancy in multiple sclerosis. Sequencing was performed with immunoSEQ multiplex PCR; in TCRdb, only in-frame clones are kept and a portion is missing. The table lists around 30,000 clones, 90% of them singletons. This material consisted of CD8+ T cells from peripheral blood mononuclear cells, taken in the second trimester of pregnancy. These receptors were collected from a female donor with multiple sclerosis, enrolled in a pregnancy study.

This chain uses TRBV25-1 with TRBJ2-7, with D possibly matching TRBD1 (6 bases). The ends were cut back, 4 bases at V and 5 bases at J, with 9 bases in the middle. The CDR3 runs 12 residues. CDR1 and CDR2 from the germline V gene are MGHDK and SYGVNS. The CDR3 DNA reads TGTGCCAGCAGTGTACAGGGAAACGAGCAGTACTTC. This gives the protein CASSVQGNEQYF.

The chain carries TRBV4-1 and TRBJ1-1, with D tentatively TRBD1 (6 bases). V was cut by 0 bases and J by 5 bases, with 13 bases left in between. Germline-derived CDR1 and CDR2 are MGHRA and YSYEKL. The CDR3 spans 15 residues. The CDR3 loop reads CASSQEGGQTTEAFF. The CDR3 nucleotides are TGCGCCAGCAGCCAAGAGGGGGGGCAAACGACTGAAGCTTTCTTT.

The genes are TRBV5-5 and TRBJ1-1; tentatively, D is TRBD1 (5 bases). Germline CDR1 reads SGHKS; CDR2 reads YYEKEE (reference sequence). There are 16 residues in the CDR3. V was clipped by 2 bases and J by 4 bases, with 18 bases between them. The CDR3: CASSLYPQQAATEAFF. The CDR3 region has the DNA TGTGCCAGCAGCTTATACCCCCAACAGGCGGCCACTGAAGCTTTCTTT.

This chain joins TRBV27 and TRBJ2-2; possibly TRBD2 for D (6 bases). Trimming stripped 5 bases from V and 7 bases from J, with 8 bases between. Germline V gene sequence: CDR1 MNHEY, CDR2 SMNVEV (reference sequence). The CDR3 loop spans 12 amino acids. The CDR3 DNA reads as TGTGCCAGCAGTCCGACTAGCGGGGAGCTGTTTTTT. The encoded protein is CASSPTSGELFF.

This chain uses TRBV2 with TRBJ2-7, with 8 bases identical to TRBD1. This CDR3 has 17 residues. Germline CDR1 and CDR2: SNHLY and FYNNEI. The trim removed 6 bases at V and 1 base at J, leaving 14 bases unmatched. DNA for the CDR3: TGTGCCAGCAGCGAACAGGGGGTAGAGACACTATCCTACGAGCAGTACTTC. It translates to CASSEQGVETLSYEQYF.

The chain combines TRBV6-1 with TRBJ1-1; D uncertain. The ends were cut back, 3 bases at V and 4 bases at J, with 12 bases in the middle. CDR1 is MNHNS, CDR2 SASEGT, per germline. The CDR3 is 14 amino acids. CDR3 bases: TGTGCCAGCAGTGAGTGGGAGTTATCCACTGAAGCTTTCTTT. Encoded protein: CASSEWELSTEAFF.

The chain has TRBV5-1 and TRBJ2-7; maybe TRBD1 (5 bases). Germline values: CDR1 SGHRS, CDR2 YFSETQ. The CDR3 consists of 13 residues. Deletions cut 0 bases from V and 6 bases from J, with 10 bases between. CDR3 sequence reads: CASSLAGIFEQYF. The CDR3 region has the DNA TGCGCCAGCAGCTTGGCAGGGATTTTCGAGCAGTACTTC.

The J gene is TRBJ2-7, the V gene TRBV7-9; TRBD2 aligns across 8 bases. V was pared by 5 bases and J by 3 bases, with 3 bases of the junction left unmatched. The CDR3 has 13 amino acids. Germline CDR1 SEHNR, CDR2 FQNEAQ (reference sequence). CDR3 region: CASSPGGDYEQYF. The DNA for the CDR3 is TGTGCCAGCAGCCCCGGGGGGGACTACGAGCAGTACTTC.

This clone was detected once. This chain uses TRBV7-9 with TRBJ2-7, with 7 bases lining up with TRBD2. V lost 1 base to trimming and J lost 2 bases; unmatched junction nucleotides: 8. CDR1 and CDR2 (germline): SEHNR, FQNEAQ (reference sequence). This CDR3 contains 16 residues. Here the CDR3 reads CASSLGSQRDTYEQYF. Here the CDR3 DNA reads TGTGCCAGCAGCTTAGGGTCGCAGCGGGATACCTACGAGCAGTACTTC.

J is TRBJ2-1 and V is TRBV11-3; 7 bases map to TRBD2. V gave up 3 bases and J gave up 4 bases; unmatched junction bases: 0. Germline V CDR1 and CDR2: SGHNT, YENEEA. The CDR3 consists of 13 residues. CDR3 in DNA: TGTGCCAGCAGCTTGCGGGGGTACAATGAGCAGTTCTTC. Amino acid sequence: CASSLRGYNEQFF.

This clone was picked up one time. V is TRBV7-2 and J is TRBJ2-7; TRBD2 agrees at 14 bases. J gave up 2 bases and V 0 bases, and 0 bases lay outside the gene matches. From germline, CDR1 is SGHTA and CDR2 FQGNSA. CDR3 size: 16 residues. CDR3 amino acids: CASSLATSGRAYEQYF. The CDR3, as DNA: TGTGCCAGCAGCTTAGCGACTAGCGGGAGGGCCTACGAGCAGTACTTC.

This chain's CDR3 is CASSSLAGGTSEAFF. CDR3 nucleotide sequence: TGTGCCAGCAGCTCCCTGGCGGGGGGTACAAGTGAAGCTTTCTTT. This chain joins TRBV7-9 and TRBJ1-1; D perhaps matches TRBD1 (5 bases). The CDR3 is 15 amino acids. Germline loops: CDR1 SEHNR, CDR2 FQNEAQ (reference sequence). The V gene lost 4 bases and the J gene lost 7 bases, with 19 bases spanning the gap.

V usage is TRBV7-6 and J usage is TRBJ2-1; D is ambiguous. Trimming pared 1 base from V and 5 bases from J, leaving 12 bases between. Germline V gene data show CDR1 as SGHVS and CDR2 as FNYEAQ. There are 15 residues in the CDR3. The CDR3 bases are TGTGCCAGCAGCTTAGACCTTAGTCAACACAATGAGCAGTTCTTC. It encodes CASSLDLSQHNEQFF. Full variable domain (rest looked up from reference TRBV7-6 and TRBJ2-1): GAGVSQSPRYKVTKRGQDVALRCDPISGHVSLYWYRQALGQGPEFLTYFNYEAQQDKSGLPNDRFSAERPEGSISTLTIQRTEQRDSAMYRCASSLDLSQHNEQFFGPGTRLTVL.

The chain has TRBV5-6 and TRBJ2-7; D is unclear. Germline CDR1 and CDR2: SGHDT and YYEEEE. Trimming cost V 4 bases and J 4 bases, with 12 bases left between them. The CDR3 runs to 13 residues. As DNA, the CDR3 is TGTGCCAGCAGCCCCGGGTCCTCGTACGAGCAGTACTTC. This encodes CASSPGSSYEQYF. Full variable domain (missing parts from reference TRBV5-6 and TRBJ2-7): DAGVTQSPTHLIKTRGQQVTLRCSPKSGHDTVSWYQQALGQGPQFIFQYYEEEERQRGNFPDRFSGHQFPNYSSELNVNALLLGDSALYLCASSPGSSYEQYFGPGTRLTVT.

The chain has TRBV19 and TRBJ2-2; 10 bases line up with TRBD2. The CDR3 length is 17 residues. Trimming removed 7 bases from V and 5 bases from J; junction bases left unmatched: 13. Germline V lookup: CDR1 LNHDA, CDR2 SQIVND (reference sequence). CDR3 DNA: TGTGCCAGTACAATCTGGGCAACTAGCGGGGCAACCGGGGAGCTGTTTTTT. This translates into CASTIWATSGATGELFF.

This chain joins TRBV6-5 and TRBJ2-5, with 15 bases identical to TRBD2. In germline, CDR1 is MNHEY, CDR2 SVGAGI. J was trimmed by 5 bases and V by 7 bases; bases with no gene match: 5. The CDR3 runs to 15 residues. The CDR3 region is CASTEGLAGGETQYF. The CDR3 bases are TGTGCCAGCACGGAGGGACTAGCGGGGGGTGAGACCCAGTACTTC.

The genes are TRBV19 and TRBJ2-7; 8 nucleotides line up with TRBD2. The CDR3 consists of 14 residues. The germline CDR1 and CDR2 sequences are LNHDA and SQIVND (reference sequence). The junction had 7 bases not matched to a gene; V was cut back by 7 bases and J by 2 bases. This CDR3 reads CASTLAGATYEQYF. For the CDR3, the DNA is TGTGCCAGTACCCTAGCGGGTGCCACCTACGAGCAGTACTTC.

The V and J genes are TRBV30 and TRBJ2-1; weak D call: TRBD1 (6 bases). The V gene's germline CDR1 is GTSNPN and CDR2 SVGIG (reference sequence). The CDR3 length is 11 residues. V dropped 1 base and J dropped 10 bases, with 8 bases sitting between them. The CDR3 nucleotides are TGTGCCTGGAGTGGGGGACAAGAGCAGTTCTTC. Protein product: CAWSGGQEQFF.

By frequency in the sample, this clone is medium-sized. J is TRBJ1-1 and V is TRBV7-9, with TRBD1 matching over 8 bases. This CDR3 comprises 15 residues. J was trimmed by 0 bases and V by 9 bases; bases with no gene match: 9. The germline gives CDR1 SEHNR, CDR2 FQNEAQ (reference sequence). CDR3 amino acids: CASEPGQGMNTEAFF. CDR3 DNA: TGTGCCAGTGAGCCCGGACAGGGCATGAACACTGAAGCTTTCTTT.

The chain couples TRBV19 to TRBJ2-7, with 11 bases lining up with TRBD2. V shed 5 bases and J 6 bases; nucleotides not matched to a gene: 18. Per germline, CDR1 LNHDA and CDR2 SQIVND (reference sequence). The CDR3 extends over 18 amino acids. The CDR3 coding sequence is TGTGCCAGTAGTCTCGAAGCCCATACTAGCGGGAGCTACCGCGAGCAGTACTTC. Translated, it gives CASSLEAHTSGSYREQYF.

This rearrangement joins TRBV2 to TRBJ2-7; D is uncertain. Germline V gene data show CDR1 as SNHLY and CDR2 as FYNNEI. V was shortened by 4 bases and J by 7 bases, with 17 bases between the two germline ends. CDR3 length: 14 residues. CDR3 region: CASSGSERPWEQYF. The CDR3 DNA reads TGTGCCAGCAGTGGTTCGGAGCGACCCTGGGAGCAGTACTTC. The variable domain in full, with the rest retrieved from reference TRBV2 and TRBJ2-7, is EPEVTQTPSHQVTQMGQEVILRCVPISNHLYFYWYRQILGQKVEFLVSFYNNEISEKSEIFDDQFSVERPDGSNFTLKIRSTKLEDSAMYFCASSGSERPWEQYFGPGTRLTVT.

V usage is TRBV27 and J usage is TRBJ1-2; 7 nucleotides align to TRBD1. V dropped 0 bases and J dropped 8; count of bases not matched to a gene: 12. Germline V gene lookup returns CDR1 MNHEY and CDR2 SMNVEV (reference sequence). The CDR3 has 16 residues. The CDR3 sequence is CASSLSGGAGIGGYTF. CDR3 nucleotide sequence: TGTGCCAGCAGTTTATCAGGGGGCGCGGGCATAGGGGGCTACACCTTC.

The chain is built from TRBV5-4 and TRBJ2-7; a possible D gene is TRBD2 (5 bases). CDR1 is SGHNT and CDR2 is YYREEE in the germline V gene (reference sequence). Trimming removed 10 bases at V and 5 bases at J, with 16 bases between. The CDR3 is 12 amino acids. In DNA, the CDR3 is TGTGCCTGGTCCGGGGTTTACAACGAGCAGTACTTC. As protein: CAWSGVYNEQYF.

The J gene is TRBJ2-1, the V gene TRBV4-2; 9 bases agree with TRBD2. This CDR3 spans 16 amino acids. Germline CDR1 reads LGHNA; CDR2 reads YNFKEQ. V dropped 4 bases and J dropped 3; count of bases not matched to a gene: 7. The CDR3 loop reads CASSPETSGLYNEQFF. The CDR3 DNA reads as TGTGCCAGCAGCCCAGAGACTAGCGGACTCTACAATGAGCAGTTCTTC.